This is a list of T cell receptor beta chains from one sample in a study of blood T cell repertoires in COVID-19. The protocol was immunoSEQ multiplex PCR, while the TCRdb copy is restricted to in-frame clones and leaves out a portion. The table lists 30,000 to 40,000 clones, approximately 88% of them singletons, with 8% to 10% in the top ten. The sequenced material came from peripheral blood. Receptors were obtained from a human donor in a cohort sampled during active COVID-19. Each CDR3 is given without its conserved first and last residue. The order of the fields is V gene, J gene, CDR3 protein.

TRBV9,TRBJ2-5,ASSVGSTSGGRETQY
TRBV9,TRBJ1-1,ASSPVEGRSEAF
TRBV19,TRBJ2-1,ASSIGTGNEQF
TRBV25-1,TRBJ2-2,ASSELTVFETGELF
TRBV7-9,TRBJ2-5,GWRGHQETQY
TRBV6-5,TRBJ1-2,ASMAGWGNYGYT
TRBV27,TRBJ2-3,ASSLSGWRTDTQY
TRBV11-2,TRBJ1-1,ASSYSAGGRNTEAF
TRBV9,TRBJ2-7,ASSAGAGGPYEQY
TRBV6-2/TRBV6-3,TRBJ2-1,ASSYMAGSNEQF
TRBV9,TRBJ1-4,ASSVEKDRPATNEKLF
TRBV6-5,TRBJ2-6,ASRTGDSGANVLT
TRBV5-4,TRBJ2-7,ASSFGGGDTYEQY
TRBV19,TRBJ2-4,ASSAPGVENIQY
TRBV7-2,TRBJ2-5,ASSLAGTAETQY
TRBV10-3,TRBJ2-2,AISDYRLEDAGELF
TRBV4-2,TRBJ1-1,ASSQERGTGGTEAF
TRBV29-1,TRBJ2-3,SISTPPDTQY
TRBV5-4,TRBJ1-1,ASSLGGQGQNTEAF
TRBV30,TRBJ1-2,ASRTDPAANYGYT
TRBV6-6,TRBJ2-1,ASSRLAGGRNEQF
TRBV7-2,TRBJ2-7,ASSFRDEQY
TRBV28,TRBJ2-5,ASTPGLAGGEETQY
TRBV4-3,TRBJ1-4,ASSQHGQGRVLIGEKLF
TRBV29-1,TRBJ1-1,SVAGRLGTEAF
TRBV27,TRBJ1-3,ASSKDRAAGNTIY
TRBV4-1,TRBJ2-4,ASSQSGGASGSSKNIQY
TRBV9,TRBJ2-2,ASSVVSIAGGTGELF
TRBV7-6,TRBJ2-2,ASSLGSLAGELF
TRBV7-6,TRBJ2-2,ASSLASGGNTGELF
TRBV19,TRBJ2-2,ASSRRGQGANTGELF
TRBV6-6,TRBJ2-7,ASRDNREQY
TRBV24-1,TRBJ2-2,ATSPRTGGRELF
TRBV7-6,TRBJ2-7,ASSLTTSYEQY
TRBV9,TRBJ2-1,ASSHSPGTSGGEQF
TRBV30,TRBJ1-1,ACGAGMDTEAF
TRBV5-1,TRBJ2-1,ASSPGPREYEQF
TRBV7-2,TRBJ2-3,ASSLVLAGGPYANTQY
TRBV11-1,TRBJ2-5,ASSLVLRQQETQY
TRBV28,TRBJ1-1,ASSFGRRAF
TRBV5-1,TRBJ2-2,ASSLGPGANTGELF
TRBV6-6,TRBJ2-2,ASSRLGGLAGPTGELF
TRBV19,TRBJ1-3,ASSPPQGTGNTIY
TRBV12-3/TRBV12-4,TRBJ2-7,ASSLGRDYEQY
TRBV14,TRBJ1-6,ASSRSGFNNGSPLH
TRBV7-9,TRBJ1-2,ASSLAATVDGYT
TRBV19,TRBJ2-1,ASSIGSQGQGQF
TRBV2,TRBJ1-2,ASRGRDRGRLNYGYT
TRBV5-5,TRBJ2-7,ASSLTTIEQY
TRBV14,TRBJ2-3,ASSHRTGGVTDTQY
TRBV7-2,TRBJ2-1,ASSTRTQVGSEQF
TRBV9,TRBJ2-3,ASSPRLAALTDTQY